The entry below describes one TCR beta chain. Its antigen is as yet unknown. This entry is derived from a study of T cell responses to AZD1222 COVID-19 vaccine. Study outcomes and limitations: Baseline seropositivity occurred in only a handful of AZD1222 recipients.

The V end lost 10 bases, the J end lost 0 bases, and 17 bases lay between the germline ends. In germline, CDR1 is LGHNA, CDR2 YNFKEQ. The length of the CDR3 is 15 residues. Profiled with immunoSEQ multiplex PCR; TCRdb holds only in-frame clones, not every one. The table has roughly 150,000 clones, about nine tenths seen once. The chain recombines TRBV4-2 with TRBJ2-3; maybe TRBD2 (6 bases). This receptor was identified in an adult who had recovered from COVID-19. Source: peripheral blood, taken after recovery from COVID-19. The CDR3: CATSEGTSSTDTQYF. CDR3 bases: TGTGCCACCTCGGAGGGTACCTCTAGCACAGATACGCAGTATTTT.